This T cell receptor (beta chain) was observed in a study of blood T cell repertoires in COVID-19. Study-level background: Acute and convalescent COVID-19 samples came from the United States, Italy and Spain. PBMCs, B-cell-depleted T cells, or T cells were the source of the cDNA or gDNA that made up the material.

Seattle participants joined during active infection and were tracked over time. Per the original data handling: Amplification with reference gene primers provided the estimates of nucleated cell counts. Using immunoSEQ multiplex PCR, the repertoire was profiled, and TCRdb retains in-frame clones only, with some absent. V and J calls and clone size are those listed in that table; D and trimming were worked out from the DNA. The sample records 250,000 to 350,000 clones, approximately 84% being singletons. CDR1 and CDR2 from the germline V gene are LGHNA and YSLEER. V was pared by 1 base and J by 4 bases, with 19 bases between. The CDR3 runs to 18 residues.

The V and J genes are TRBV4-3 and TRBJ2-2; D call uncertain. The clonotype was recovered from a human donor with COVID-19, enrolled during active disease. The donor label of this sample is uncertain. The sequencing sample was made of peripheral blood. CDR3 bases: TGCGCCAGCAGCCAAGCCGCCAGCGACCTCCCGAGCACCGGGGAGCTGTTTTTT. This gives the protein CASSQAASDLPSTGELFF.